Listed below are T cell receptor beta chains from one sample, sequenced in a study of blood T cell repertoires in COVID-19. TCRdb's table, derived via immunoSEQ multiplex PCR, lists solely in-frame clones and lacks some. There are 50,000 to 65,000 clones in the sample; more than 80% occur only once, and 5% to 6.5% lies in the top ten. Sequenced sample: peripheral blood. These receptors all come from a woman aged 60-75 years with acute or convalescent COVID-19. The CDR3 runs from the conserved cysteine through the conserved F or W. The D gene is left open where the match is weak. Clone size is stated in some rows and not others, as once, few, many or a class when expanded.

TRBD1	TRBV5-8	TRBJ1-1	NA	CASSVGQVPNTEAFF	TGTGCCAGCAGCGTGGGACAGGTCCCGAACACTGAAGCTTTCTTT
NA	TRBV5-6	TRBJ2-6	NA	CASSRSDSGANVLTF	TGTGCCAGCAGCCGATCAGACTCTGGGGCCAACGTCCTGACTTTC
NA	TRBV6-5	TRBJ2-1	NA	CASRTPQNSYNEQFF	TGTGCCAGCAGAACACCGCAAAACTCCTACAATGAGCAGTTCTTC
TRBD1	TRBV7-9	TRBJ2-7	NA	CASSSSSTGGSYEQYF	TGTGCCAGCAGCTCGAGCTCGACAGGGGGCTCCTACGAGCAGTACTTC
NA	TRBV19	TRBJ1-1	once	CASTSFGEAFF	TGTGCCAGTACCTCTTTCGGTGAAGCTTTCTTT
TRBD2	TRBV7-2	TRBJ2-1	NA	CASSPGLAGGPPYNEQFF	TGTGCCAGCAGCCCGGGACTAGCGGGGGGGCCGCCCTACAATGAGCAGTTCTTC
NA	TRBV30	TRBJ2-3	NA	CAWSPGDSDTQYF	TGTGCCTGGAGCCCAGGGGATTCAGATACGCAGTATTTT
NA	TRBV7-9	TRBJ2-7	few	CASSYEYEQYF	TGTGCCAGCAGCTACGAGTACGAGCAGTACTTC
NA	TRBV4-1	TRBJ2-7	once	CASSLQGQGPHEQYF	TGCGCCAGCAGCCTCCAGGGGCAGGGACCCCACGAGCAGTACTTC
TRBD1	TRBV24-1	TRBJ1-4	medium-sized	CATSDSRGRNEKLFF	TGTGCCACCAGTGATTCTAGGGGGCGAAATGAAAAACTGTTTTTT
NA	TRBV30	TRBJ2-7	NA	CAWSVKIGRGYEQYF	TGTGCCTGGAGTGTTAAGATAGGCAGGGGATACGAGCAGTACTTC
TRBD2	TRBV27	TRBJ2-7	few	CASSLWASGSYEQYF	TGTGCCAGCAGTTTATGGGCTAGCGGGAGCTACGAGCAGTACTTC
TRBD1	TRBV29-1	TRBJ1-3	once	CSVEVVRTGVSGNTIYF	TGCAGCGTTGAAGTAGTTCGGACAGGAGTCTCTGGAAACACCATATATTTT
NA	TRBV10-3	TRBJ1-1	NA	CAISEHGANTEAFF	TGTGCCATCAGTGAACACGGAGCAAACACTGAAGCTTTCTTT
NA	TRBV29-1	TRBJ1-6	NA	CSVADSNSPLHF	TGCAGCGTTGCGGACAGCAATTCACCCCTCCACTTT
NA	TRBV5-6	TRBJ1-1	NA	CASSLWYRNTEAFF	TGTGCCAGCAGCTTGTGGTATAGGAACACTGAAGCTTTCTTT
NA	TRBV18	TRBJ1-1	once	CASSPPQAMDTEAFF	TGTGCCAGCTCACCACCCCAGGCGATGGACACTGAAGCTTTCTTT
NA	TRBV28	TRBJ1-4	once	CASSPPGGLNEKLFF	TGTGCCAGCAGCCCACCGGGGGGGCTTAATGAAAAACTGTTTTTT
NA	TRBV24-1	TRBJ2-1	NA	CATSDNDLSSYNEQFF	TGTGCCACCAGTGATAACGACTTGAGCTCCTACAATGAGCAGTTCTTC
TRBD1	TRBV27	TRBJ2-1	NA	CASSLLGTGDNEQFF	TGTGCCAGCAGTTTATTAGGGACAGGGGACAATGAGCAGTTCTTC
TRBD1	TRBV6-2/TRBV6-3	TRBJ2-7	once	CASSPTGDHEQYF	TGTGCCAGCAGCCCCACAGGGGACCACGAGCAGTACTTC
NA	TRBV5-1	TRBJ2-1	NA	CASSLSPGNEQFF	TGCGCCAGCAGCTTGTCCCCCGGGAATGAGCAGTTCTTC
NA	TRBV29-1	TRBJ1-2	NA	CSVARREGSSGYTF	TGCAGCGTTGCCCGGAGGGAAGGGTCGAGTGGCTACACCTTC